This TCR beta chain was recovered during a study of CXCR3-negative and CXCR3-positive naive CD8 T cells. Study at large: The libraries yielded about 150 million TRB reads, about 1.5 +/- 0.3 million each. Findings and limits, study-wide: The majority of assays used fresh PBMCs, and CXCR3 expression partially decreased after cryopreservation.

Comment on this clonotype: Its target is unknown.

CD45RO-CCR7+CD27+CD95- expression identified naive CD8+ T cells. The V gene's germline CDR1 is SQVTM and CDR2 ANQGSEA. The CDR3 length is 13 residues. 5' RACE with UMI labels generated the TRB cDNA libraries. TCRdb reprocessed the 5' RACE reads and stores each CDR3 protein as one record, lacking DNA. This repertoire includes about 130,000 distinct CDR3 sequences. The sequencing sample was made of naive CXCR3- CD8+ T cells from blood. The subset is: CD45RO-CCR7+CD27+CD95- naive CD8+ T cells lacking CXCR3 (TNR3-). This clonotype was sampled from a human donor in good health. Some clones in this sample may be carry-over from other donors' samples. The chain carries TRBV29-1 and TRBJ2-1; TCRdb selects TRBD2, and the lack of DNA leaves this call unchecked. The CDR3 here is CSVDSGGAHEQFF.